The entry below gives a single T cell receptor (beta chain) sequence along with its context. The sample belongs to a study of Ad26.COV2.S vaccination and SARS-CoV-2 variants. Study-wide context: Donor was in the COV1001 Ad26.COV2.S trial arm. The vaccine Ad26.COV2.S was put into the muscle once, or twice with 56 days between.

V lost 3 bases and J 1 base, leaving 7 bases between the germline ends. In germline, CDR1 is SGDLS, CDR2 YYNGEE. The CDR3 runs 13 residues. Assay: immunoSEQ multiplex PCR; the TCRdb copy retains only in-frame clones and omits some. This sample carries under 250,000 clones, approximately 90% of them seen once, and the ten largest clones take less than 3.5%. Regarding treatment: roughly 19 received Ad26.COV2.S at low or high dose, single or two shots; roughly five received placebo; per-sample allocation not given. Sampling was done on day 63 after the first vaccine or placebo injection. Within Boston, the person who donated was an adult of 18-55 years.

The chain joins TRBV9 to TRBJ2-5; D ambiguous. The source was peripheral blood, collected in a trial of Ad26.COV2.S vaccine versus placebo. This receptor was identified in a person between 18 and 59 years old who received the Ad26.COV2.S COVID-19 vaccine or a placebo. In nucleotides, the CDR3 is TGTGCCAGCAGCGCTTTCGTCCAAGAGACCCAGTACTTC. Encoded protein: CASSAFVQETQYF.